The source of this TCR beta chain is a study of blood T cell repertoires in COVID-19. Study-level information: Acute-phase and convalescent COVID-19 samples originated in the United States, Italy and Spain. T cells, B-cell-depleted T cells, or PBMCs supplied cDNA or gDNA.

Per the original data handling: Estimated nucleated cell counts came from reference gene primer amplification. Measured with immunoSEQ multiplex PCR; TCRdb has only the in-frame clones, and not every one. V, J and clone size are those of that table, while D and trimming were read from the DNA. Among 300,000 to 400,000 clones listed, roughly 89% were seen once. Losses at the gene ends were 7 bases for V and 8 bases for J; bases not matched to a gene: 8. In germline, CDR1 is MDHEN, CDR2 SYDVKM. The CDR3 has 15 residues. Two consecutive negative NP/OP PCR tests, clearance, or resolved symptoms defined Cohort 3 recovery.

Sequenced material: PBMCs or T cells enriched from blood (not recorded which). This sequence was found in a man in his sixties who had recovered from COVID-19. V and J are TRBV28 and TRBJ1-4; TRBD1 agrees at 12 bases. CDR3 sequence reads: CASTRPGTGGEKLFF. The CDR3 DNA is TGTGCCAGCACCCGCCCTGGGACAGGGGGCGAAAAACTGTTTTTT.